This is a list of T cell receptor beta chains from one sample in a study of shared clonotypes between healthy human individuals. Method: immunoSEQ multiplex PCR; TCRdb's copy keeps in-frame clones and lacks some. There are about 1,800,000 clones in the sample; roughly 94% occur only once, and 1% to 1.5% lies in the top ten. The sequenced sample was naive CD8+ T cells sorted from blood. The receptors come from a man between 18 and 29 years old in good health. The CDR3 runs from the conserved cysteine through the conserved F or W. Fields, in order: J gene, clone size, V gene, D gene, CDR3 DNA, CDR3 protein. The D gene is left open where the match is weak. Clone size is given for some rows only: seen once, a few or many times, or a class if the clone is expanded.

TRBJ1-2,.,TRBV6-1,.,TGTGCCAGCAGTGAAGCAAGAGGGTACAGCTATGGCTACACCTTC,CASSEARGYSYGYTF
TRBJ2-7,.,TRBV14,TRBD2,TGTGCCAGCAGCCAAGATGGGACTAGCGCCTACGAGCAGTACTTC,CASSQDGTSAYEQYF
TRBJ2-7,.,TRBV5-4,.,TGTGCCAGCAGCTCACACGACCAAAACTCCTACGAGCAGTACTTC,CASSSHDQNSYEQYF
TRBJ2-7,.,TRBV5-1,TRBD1,TGCGCCAGCAGACGAGAATCCAGACAGGGCTCCTACGAGCAGTACTTC,CASRRESRQGSYEQYF
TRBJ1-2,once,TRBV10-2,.,TGCGCCAGCAGTGAGAGTAGCAGCAACTATGGCTACACCTTC,CASSESSSNYGYTF
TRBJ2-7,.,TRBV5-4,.,TGTGCCAGCAGCTTTGGGGGAGCCTACGAGCAGTACTTC,CASSFGGAYEQYF
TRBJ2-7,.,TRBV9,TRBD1,TGTGCCAGCAGCGTAGACAGGGGCGAGCAGTACTTC,CASSVDRGEQYF
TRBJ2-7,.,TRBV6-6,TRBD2,TGTGCCAGCCTCGGGGGGGCTAGCTACGAGCAGTACTTC,CASLGGASYEQYF
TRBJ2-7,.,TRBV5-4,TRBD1,TGTGCCAGCAGGGACAGGGGGAACTACGAGCAGTACTTC,CASRDRGNYEQYF
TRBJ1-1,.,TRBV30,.,TGTGCCTGGAGCAGAGGCCAGGAAGCTTTCTTT,CAWSRGQEAFF
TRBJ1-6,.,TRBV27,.,TGTGCCAGCAGTTTGTCCGGGGTCGGAGGCTTAGTTTCACCCCTCCACTTT,CASSLSGVGGLVSPLHF
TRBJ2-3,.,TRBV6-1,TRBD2,TGTGCCAGCAGTAGCGGGAGGTTAGATACGCAGTATTTT,CASSSGRLDTQYF
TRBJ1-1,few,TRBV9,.,TGTGCCAGCAGCGTAGATACAGGGAATACTGAAGCTTTCTTT,CASSVDTGNTEAFF
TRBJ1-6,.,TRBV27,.,TGTGCCAGCAGTTTCTCTCAGCGGGATAATTCACCCCTCCACTTT,CASSFSQRDNSPLHF
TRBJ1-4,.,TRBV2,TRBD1,TGTGCCAGCAGTGGGACAGGGGGATTTAATGAAAAACTGTTTTTT,CASSGTGGFNEKLFF
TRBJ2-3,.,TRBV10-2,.,TGCGCCGGGGGGAACAGCCAAGGCACAGATACGCAGTATTTT,CAGGNSQGTDTQYF
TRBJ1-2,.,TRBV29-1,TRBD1,TGCAGCGTTGTGGGGGACAGCCCCTATGGCTACACCTTC,CSVVGDSPYGYTF
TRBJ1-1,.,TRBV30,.,TGTGCCTGGAGTTTAGGGGACACTGAAGCTTTCTTT,CAWSLGDTEAFF
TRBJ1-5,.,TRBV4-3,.,TGCGCCAGCAGCCAAGTATGGGAGGATAATCAGCCCCAGCATTTT,CASSQVWEDNQPQHF
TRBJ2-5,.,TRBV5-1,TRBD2,TGCGCCAGCAGCGGGGGACTAGCGGGGAATAATCAAGAGACCCAGTACTTC,CASSGGLAGNNQETQYF
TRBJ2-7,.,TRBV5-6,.,TGTGCCAGCAGCCGACCCTCCGACCACTACGAGCAGTACTTC,CASSRPSDHYEQYF
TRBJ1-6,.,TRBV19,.,TGTGCCAGTAGTATGGTGGGTATTATGAATTCACCCCTCCACTTT,CASSMVGIMNSPLHF
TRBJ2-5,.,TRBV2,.,TGTGCCAGCAGTGAAGTTCGGGGCCAAGAGACCCAGTACTTC,CASSEVRGQETQYF
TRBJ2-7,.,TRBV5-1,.,TGCGCCAGCAGCTTGGGACCGCCTAGCTCCTACGAGCAGTACTTC,CASSLGPPSSYEQYF
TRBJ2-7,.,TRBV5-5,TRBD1,TGTGCCAGCAGCTTGGAGGGGGCAACCTACGAGCAGTACTTC,CASSLEGATYEQYF
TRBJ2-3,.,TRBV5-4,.,TGTGCCAGCAGCTTGGGAGGGTCAGATACGCAGTATTTT,CASSLGGSDTQYF
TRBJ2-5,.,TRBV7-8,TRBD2,TGTGCCAGCAGCTTCTGGTCTGGCGGGGGGGAGACCCAGTACTTC,CASSFWSGGGETQYF